This T cell receptor beta chain was identified during a study of T cells expressing NK-cell markers (dated by TCRdb to about 2020). Regarding the study in general: About 8 donors provided sorted CD3+CD56+NKG2C+, CD3+CD56+NKG2C- and CD3+CD56-NKG2C+ T-cell subsets, whose TCR beta-chain repertoires were profiled. Among the eight sequenced donors, only one was HCMV-seronegative, while the other seven were HCMV-seropositive. The study sequenced eight donors, all healthy volunteers chosen at random: three men and five women. The libraries were sequenced on Illumina HiSeq 2000/2500, MiSeq or NextSeq, producing 2 x 150 bp reads. What the research found in general, with its limitations: Those dominant clonotypes were again the most abundant among CD3+CD56-NKG2C+ cells in several donors, at about 25-60.1%. In roughly 6 donors, the dominant CD3+CD56+NKG2C+ clonotypes ranked among the top 10 CD8+ clonotypes, making up about 1.0-8% of CD8+ T cells. Whether the expanded NKG2C-expressing T cell clones were specific for HCMV antigens was left unclear.

Sequencing was performed on an Illumina HiSeq 2000. 5'RACE template switching, by which a universal primer site and unique molecular identifiers were added, was used to make TCR beta cDNA libraries. Synthesis of cDNA was primed from the TCR beta constant segment and was followed by two consecutive PCR amplification steps. In the authors' own workflow: MIGEC was used to demultiplex reads and group the reads by UMI, and MiTCR was used to assemble and quantify clonotypes. Only TCR cDNA sequences supported by at least two reads were kept to exclude erroneous sequences. Downstream repertoire analysis used the tcR package, and clonotypes were matched across fractions by CDR3 nucleotide sequence plus V segment. Antigen specificity was annotated against VDJdb with VDJmatch, allowing one amino acid substitution in CDR3. With the reads reprocessed by TCRdb, a single entry stands for each CDR3 protein sequence and no DNA is reported. TCRdb's processing, not the authors' own work, is the source of the V and J calls. The sample's own table lists about 390,000 distinct CDR3 sequences. Of the sample, about 10% is held by the ten largest clones.

HCMV-specific IgG was detected in serum with a commercial ELISA kit to determine HCMV serostatus. Ficoll density gradient centrifugation was used to isolate peripheral blood mononuclear cells from blood. Of note for this clonotype: There is no known antigen for this receptor.

The CDR3 has 14 amino acids, counting the end cysteine and phenylalanine. No coding sequence is recorded. According to the germline V gene, CDR1 reads SGHDT and CDR2 reads YYEEEE. Specimen: blood T cells: a sorted CD56 or NKG2C T cell subset, CD4+ or CD8+ T cells, or bulk PBMC T cells (not recorded which). The rearranged segments are TRBV5-6 and TRBJ2-7. This sequence originates from a woman aged 50 to 65 in good health. Donor details come from another sample of the same person, matched by shared clones. The CDR3 reads as follows: CASSLAQVTNEQYF.